This is a list of T cell receptor beta chains from one sample in a study of neurological immune-mediated disorders. TCRdb independently ran MiXCR on the 5' RACE reads; one entry per CDR3 protein. Among about 22,000 distinct CDR3 sequences listed, around 16% were seen once. Sequenced material: CD8+ T cells from blood. The receptors originated from a woman younger than 30 with multiple sclerosis. The CDR3 runs from the conserved cysteine through the conserved F or W. Fields, in order: CDR3 DNA, CDR3 protein, V gene, J gene, D gene, clone size. D genes are given only for firm matches. Clone size is not always given. Where it is, it says once, few, many or a class for expanded clones.

CDR3nt: TGTGCCAGCACCTTACAGGGGTTGGATTCACCCCTCCACTTT
CDR3aa: CASTLQGLDSPLHF
v_gene: TRBV28
j_gene: TRBJ1-6
d_gene: TRBD1
abundance: many

CDR3nt: TGCGCCAGCAGCCAAGACGCCAGGGGGCCCGGGGAGCTGTTTTTT
CDR3aa: CASSQDARGPGELFF
v_gene: TRBV4-3
j_gene: TRBJ2-2
d_gene: TRBD1
abundance: .

CDR3nt: TGTGCCAGCAGTGGCATACGACCTTCTGGGGCCCCGAGCTATGGCTACACCTTC
CDR3aa: CASSGIRPSGAPSYGYTF
v_gene: TRBV27
j_gene: TRBJ1-2
d_gene: .
abundance: many

CDR3nt: TGTGCCAGCAGCACTAGCGGGAAGGAGGACATTCAGTACTTC
CDR3aa: CASSTSGKEDIQYF
v_gene: TRBV7-9
j_gene: TRBJ2-4
d_gene: TRBD2
abundance: many

CDR3nt: TGTGCCAGCAGTTTTTTGGGACAGGGGGCGCCCAGCACTGAAGCTTTCTTT
CDR3aa: CASSFLGQGAPSTEAFF
v_gene: TRBV27
j_gene: TRBJ1-1
d_gene: TRBD1
abundance: many

CDR3nt: TGCGCCAGCAGCCAAGAAGGTCAATTAAACACTGAAGCTTTCTTT
CDR3aa: CASSQEGQLNTEAFF
v_gene: TRBV4-1
j_gene: TRBJ1-1
d_gene: .
abundance: many

CDR3nt: TGTGCCAGCAGCTCCAGGACACCTCCGAATTATTTT
CDR3aa: CASSSRTPPNYF
v_gene: TRBV7-9
j_gene: TRBJ1-3
d_gene: .
abundance: few

CDR3nt: TGCGCCAGCAGCTCCGTGGGGGGGGCCGCAGATACGCAGTATTTT
CDR3aa: CASSSVGGAADTQYF
v_gene: TRBV5-1
j_gene: TRBJ2-3
d_gene: .
abundance: .

CDR3nt: .
CDR3aa: CSVEVHNEQFFGPGTSYEQYF
v_gene: TRBV29-1
j_gene: TRBJ2-7
d_gene: .
abundance: .

CDR3nt: TGTGCCAGCTCATTCAGACTAGCGGGAGTATCGAGCACCGGGGAGCTGTTTTTT
CDR3aa: CASSFRLAGVSSTGELFF
v_gene: TRBV18
j_gene: TRBJ2-2
d_gene: TRBD2
abundance: many

CDR3nt: TGCGCCAGCAGCTTGGGGGTGGGGACACCTCTAAACAATGAGCAGTTCTTC
CDR3aa: CASSLGVGTPLNNEQFF
v_gene: TRBV5-1
j_gene: TRBJ2-1
d_gene: .
abundance: many

CDR3nt: TGTGCCAGCAGCCAAGATTGGGGAGTAGGAAACACTGAAGCTTTCTTT
CDR3aa: CASSQDWGVGNTEAFF
v_gene: TRBV14
j_gene: TRBJ1-1
d_gene: .
abundance: .

CDR3nt: TGTGCCAGCAGCTTAGGGTCCGGATCTAACTATGGCTACACCTTC
CDR3aa: CASSLGSGSNYGYTF
v_gene: TRBV7-8
j_gene: TRBJ1-2
d_gene: .
abundance: many

CDR3nt: TGTGCCAGCAGCTTTAGTGTTGAGAGGTACGAGCAGTACTTC
CDR3aa: CASSFSVERYEQYF
v_gene: TRBV3-1
j_gene: TRBJ2-7
d_gene: .
abundance: many

CDR3nt: TGTGCCAGCAGCGGGAGCGGGGGGTCTTCCTACGAGCAGTACTTC
CDR3aa: CASSGSGGSSYEQYF
v_gene: TRBV9
j_gene: TRBJ2-7
d_gene: TRBD2
abundance: many

CDR3nt: TGCAGTGCTAGAGGCAGGGGTTGGCGGGAGTCCGCGCGTGAGCAGTTCTTC
CDR3aa: CSARGRGWRESAREQFF
v_gene: TRBV20-1
j_gene: TRBJ2-1
d_gene: .
abundance: many

CDR3nt: TGCAGCGTTGAGCGGGTCGACAGGGGAAAAGGGAACACTGAAGCTTTCTTT
CDR3aa: CSVERVDRGKGNTEAFF
v_gene: TRBV29-1
j_gene: TRBJ1-1
d_gene: TRBD1
abundance: many

CDR3nt: TGCAGCGTTCGACGTTCAGACTATGGCTACACCTTC
CDR3aa: CSVRRSDYGYTF
v_gene: TRBV29-1
j_gene: TRBJ1-2
d_gene: .
abundance: many

CDR3nt: TGCGCCAGCAGCCAAGTCCGGGGCTCGGACTATGGCTACACCTTC
CDR3aa: CASSQVRGSDYGYTF
v_gene: TRBV4-3
j_gene: TRBJ1-2
d_gene: .
abundance: many

CDR3nt: TGCAGTGCTAGGAACCAGGGCCTTGCCTCTCAGCCCCAGCATTTT
CDR3aa: CSARNQGLASQPQHF
v_gene: TRBV20-1
j_gene: TRBJ1-5
d_gene: .
abundance: many

CDR3nt: TGTGCCAGCAGCCAGGGACTAGCGATCAATGAGCAGTTCTTC
CDR3aa: CASSQGLAINEQFF
v_gene: TRBV4-2
j_gene: TRBJ2-1
d_gene: TRBD2
abundance: many

CDR3nt: TGTGCCAGCAGCTTCGGACACTTTGAGGCAGGGACCACAGATACGCAGTATTTT
CDR3aa: CASSFGHFEAGTTDTQYF
v_gene: TRBV11-2
j_gene: TRBJ2-3
d_gene: .
abundance: many

CDR3nt: TGTGCCAGCAGGGGAGGGCCCTCGGACAATGAGCAGTTCTTC
CDR3aa: CASRGGPSDNEQFF
v_gene: TRBV7-9
j_gene: TRBJ2-1
d_gene: TRBD2
abundance: many